This TCR beta chain was identified during a study of technical replicates of blood from four donors. Libraries were prepared by immunoSEQ multiplex PCR; TCRdb keeps only in-frame clonotypes and omits some of them. The sample has under 90,000 clones, roughly 96% seen once. The specimen sequenced was T cells isolated from PBMCs. The clonotype comes from a human donor in good health.

In DNA form, the CDR3 reads TGCGCCAGCAGCTGGACGGGACAGGGGGGCTCGACTGAAGCTTTCTTT. Translating it yields CASSWTGQGGSTEAFF. The J gene is TRBJ1-1, the V gene TRBV5-1; TRBD1 aligns across 11 bases. Germline lookup yields CDR1 SGHRS and CDR2 YFSETQ. V lost 3 bases to trimming and J lost 5 bases; unmatched junction nucleotides: 9. The CDR3 is 16 residues long.